One sample yielded the 28 T cell receptor beta chains listed below, sequenced in a study of control samples from healthy donors and cancer patients. Generated by immunoSEQ multiplex PCR, the TCRdb table keeps only in-frame clones and is missing some. Among around 150,000 clones, roughly 94% were seen once, and the ten largest hold 8.5%. The material sequenced was blood. The origin of the receptors is a woman aged 40 to 50 in good health.

This chain links TRBV19 with TRBJ1-5; D gene unclear. The CDR3 runs to 17 residues. V lost 5 bases and J 0 bases, leaving 17 bases between the germline ends. Germline V gives CDR1 LNHDA, CDR2 SQIVND (reference sequence). The CDR3 is CASSSGKGEDSNQPQHF. Here the CDR3 DNA reads TGTGCCAGTAGTTCAGGTAAGGGAGAGGATAGCAATCAGCCCCAGCATTTT.

The gene calls are TRBV29-1 and TRBJ2-7; D gene unclear. The V gene's germline CDR1 is SQVTM and CDR2 ANQGSEA. V was shortened by 3 bases and J by 7 bases, with 10 bases between the two germline ends. CDR3 length: 11 residues. In nucleotides, the CDR3 is TGCAGCGTTGATGATGGGGAAGAGCAGTACTTC. It codes for CSVDDGEEQYF.

This chain connects TRBV18 to TRBJ2-5, with D perhaps being TRBD1 or TRBD2 (5 bases each). Germline V lookup: CDR1 KGHSH, CDR2 LQKENI. V was cut by 3 bases and J by 3 bases, with 14 bases left in between. The CDR3 is 15 amino acids. The CDR3 protein is CASSPSGATEETQYF. For the CDR3, the DNA is TGTGCCAGCTCACCTTCCGGGGCAACAGAAGAGACCCAGTACTTC. Full variable domain (missing parts from reference TRBV18 and TRBJ2-5): NAGVMQNPRHLVRRRGQEARLRCSPMKGHSHVYWYRQLPEEGLKFMVYLQKENIIDESGMPKERFSAEFPKEGPSILRIQQVVRGDSAAYFCASSPSGATEETQYFGPGTRLLVL.

The chain joins TRBV4-2 to TRBJ1-1, with a weak D call TRBD1 (5 bases). This CDR3 has 15 residues. With 2 bases removed from V and 1 base from J, the gap between germline ends came to 11 bases. Germline V lookup: CDR1 LGHNA, CDR2 YNFKEQ. The CDR3: CASSQSAGTNTEAFF. CDR3 bases: TGTGCCAGCAGCCAATCGGCAGGGACGAACACTGAAGCTTTCTTT.

The J gene is TRBJ2-4, the V gene TRBV15; 8 bases are a match to TRBD1. The CDR3 extends over 12 amino acids. Trimming took 3 bases from V and 11 from J; bases not matched to a gene: 3. Germline V gives CDR1 LNHNV, CDR2 YYDKDF (reference sequence). CDR3 nucleotide sequence: TGTGCCACCAGCAGCAGGGGGCGAGTTCAGTACTTC. It yields the protein CATSSRGRVQYF.

For the CDR3, the DNA is TGTGCCAGCAGTTGGGGACAGGGGTTTCGGAGCTCCTATAATTCACCCCTCCACTTT. Translating it yields CASSWGQGFRSSYNSPLHF. The chain links TRBV14 to TRBJ1-6; 10 bases fit TRBD1. This CDR3 has 19 amino acids. Trimming at V came to 6 bases and at J to 0 bases, leaving 11 bases not matched to a gene. Germline CDR1 is SGHDN and CDR2 is FVKESK.

This chain connects TRBV15 to TRBJ1-1, with 9 bases fitting TRBD1. In germline, CDR1 is LNHNV, CDR2 YYDKDF (reference sequence). This CDR3 comprises 15 residues. V trimming: 0 bases; J trimming: 4 bases; junction bases outside the gene matches: 3. The CDR3 loop reads CATSREGQGSTEAFF. As DNA, the CDR3 is TGTGCCACCAGCAGAGAGGGACAGGGCAGCACTGAAGCTTTCTTT.

The gene calls are TRBV5-1 and TRBJ2-7; 7 bases align to TRBD1. The V and J ends lost 5 bases and 3 bases, in that order; junction bases with no gene match: 5. This CDR3 spans 13 amino acids. Germline loops: CDR1 SGHRS, CDR2 YFSETQ. In nucleotides, the CDR3 is TGCGCCAGCAGTACGGGACAGTTCTACGAGCAGTACTTC. Translated, it gives CASSTGQFYEQYF.

The chain links TRBV5-1 to TRBJ2-4; D ambiguous. V was pared by 0 bases and J by 4 bases, with 5 bases between. Germline V gene sequence: CDR1 SGHRS, CDR2 YFSETQ. This CDR3 has 13 residues. CDR3 amino acids: CASSLAQKNIQYF. CDR3 coding DNA: TGCGCCAGCAGCTTGGCACAGAAAAACATTCAGTACTTC.

The rearrangement uses TRBV18 and TRBJ1-1; tentatively, D is TRBD1 (5 bases). Trimming shortened V by 2 bases and J by 3 bases, and 10 bases separated the two germline ends. This CDR3 spans 14 amino acids. The germline gives CDR1 KGHSH, CDR2 LQKENI. This chain's CDR3 is CASSPGATDTEAFF. The CDR3 DNA follows: TGTGCCAGCTCACCAGGGGCCACGGACACTGAAGCTTTCTTT.

The table lists this clone with a count of one. The chain has TRBV29-1 and TRBJ2-1; weak D call: TRBD2 (5 bases). There are 18 residues in the CDR3. V gave up 1 base and J gave up 0 bases, with 19 bases separating them. CDR1 and CDR2 (germline): SQVTM, ANQGSEA. CDR3 amino acids: CSVEGVGGPVSSYNEQFF. In DNA form, the CDR3 reads TGCAGCGTTGAAGGTGTGGGCGGGCCCGTGAGCTCCTACAATGAGCAGTTCTTC.

The chain couples TRBV5-6 to TRBJ1-3; D possibly corresponds to TRBD1 (6 bases). The V and J ends lost 2 bases and 0 bases respectively, with 18 bases between them. CDR3 length: 18 amino acids. The V gene's germline CDR1 is SGHDT and CDR2 YYEEEE. CDR3 DNA sequence: TGTGCCAGCAGCTTCGGAAGAGGACAGTATAGCTCTGGAAACACCATATATTTT. This encodes CASSFGRGQYSSGNTIYF.

The chain couples TRBV4-3 to TRBJ1-4; TRBD1 agrees at 10 bases. V gave up 4 bases and J gave up 7 bases; unmatched junction bases: 9. This CDR3 comprises 16 residues. Looked up from germline, CDR1 is LGHNA and CDR2 is YSLEER. The CDR3 DNA reads as TGCGCCAGCAGCCCCAGCCGGGACAGGGGTGTTGAAAAACTGTTTTTT. Translated, it gives CASSPSRDRGVEKLFF.

V usage is TRBV9 and J usage is TRBJ1-6, with no clear D. Trimming took 4 bases from V and 3 from J, leaving 14 bases between them. The CDR3 has 16 amino acids. CDR1 SGDLS and CDR2 YYNGEE come from the germline V gene. The CDR3 region has the DNA TGTGCCAGCAGCCCCCGTTCGCAGCTCTATAATTCACCCCTCCACTTT. Translation gives CASSPRSQLYNSPLHF.

This clone has only a few counts. The gene calls are TRBV6-6 and TRBJ1-2; no firm D call. V shed 4 bases and J shed 4 bases, with 7 bases lying between them. The germline V gene encodes CDR1 MNHNY and CDR2 SVGAGI (reference sequence). There are 12 residues in the CDR3. CDR3 DNA sequence: TGTGCCAGCAGTTCCGGATCCTATGGCTACACCTTC. As protein: CASSSGSYGYTF.

Remarks on this clone: Other DNA sequences of this sample code for an identical CDR3. As DNA, the CDR3 is TGTGCCAGCAGCTTGGCCGGCGGGGACTCCTACGAGCAGTACTTC. Translating it yields CASSLAGGDSYEQYF. The chain uses TRBV7-2 and TRBJ2-7; perhaps TRBD2 as D (6 bases). CDR1 is SGHTA, CDR2 FQGNSA, per germline. The CDR3 is 15 amino acids. V lost 3 bases to trimming and J lost 0 bases, with 12 bases between them.

The rearrangement links TRBV5-6 to TRBJ2-3; D is perhaps TRBD2 (6 bases). The CDR3 loop spans 17 amino acids. Germline V gene lookup returns CDR1 SGHDT and CDR2 YYEEEE. V was pared by 3 bases and J by 5 bases, with 22 bases between. CDR3 amino acids: CASSSPFGGSYGDTQYF. CDR3 DNA: TGTGCCAGCAGCTCCCCCTTTGGAGGGAGTTATGGAGATACGCAGTATTTT. The complete variable domain, with remaining parts taken from reference TRBV5-6 and TRBJ2-3, reads DAGVTQSPTHLIKTRGQQVTLRCSPKSGHDTVSWYQQALGQGPQFIFQYYEEEERQRGNFPDRFSGHQFPNYSSELNVNALLLGDSALYLCASSSPFGGSYGDTQYFGPGTRLTVL.

This clone appeared once. J is TRBJ1-3 and V is TRBV7-2; D is unclear. CDR1 and CDR2 from the germline V gene are SGHTA and FQGNSA. The CDR3 has 16 residues. V gave up 1 base and J gave up 2 bases, with 12 bases separating them. The CDR3 nucleotides are TGTGCCAGCAGCTTAGGGGCCTGGGTTCCTGGAAACACCATATATTTT. Its translation: CASSLGAWVPGNTIYF.

The rearrangement joins TRBV19 to TRBJ2-1; 7 nucleotides agree with TRBD2. J gave up 6 bases and V 5 bases, and 28 bases lay outside the gene matches. The CDR3 covers 21 residues. Germline V CDR1 and CDR2: LNHDA, SQIVND (reference sequence). CDR3 sequence: CASSAKHLRGLPFTFRNEQFF. The CDR3 coding sequence is TGTGCCAGTAGTGCCAAACACCTTAGGGGACTACCTTTTACATTCCGCAATGAGCAGTTCTTC.

CDR3 DNA: TGCGCCAGCAGCCAAGTCCTGGACAGCTCTGGAAACACCATATATTTT. Amino acid sequence: CASSQVLDSSGNTIYF. The chain combines TRBV4-3 with TRBJ1-3; D possibly corresponds to TRBD1 (6 bases). Germline CDR1 reads LGHNA; CDR2 reads YSLEER. The CDR3 length is 16 residues. V was cut by 1 base and J by 0 bases, with 10 bases left in between.

This chain uses TRBV29-1 with TRBJ1-2; tentatively, D is TRBD1 (5 bases). The CDR3 has 13 amino acids. Germline V gives CDR1 SQVTM, CDR2 ANQGSEA. V dropped 4 bases and J dropped 2 bases, with 11 bases sitting between them. The CDR3: CSVGRGTNYGYTF. In nucleotides, the CDR3 is TGCAGCGTTGGGAGAGGGACCAACTATGGCTACACCTTC.

This chain links TRBV29-1 with TRBJ1-1; no clear D. The V end was cut by 4 bases, the J end by 11 bases, with 20 bases between. There are 13 residues in the CDR3. Germline CDR1 reads SQVTM; CDR2 reads ANQGSEA. This CDR3 reads CSVVTVAGGGAFF. The CDR3 DNA reads TGCAGCGTTGTCACGGTAGCGGGAGGAGGGGCTTTCTTT.

This clone was seen once. CDR3 in amino acids: CASTTGTRSGGELFF. In DNA, the CDR3 is TGTGCCAGTACCACCGGGACTAGGAGCGGCGGGGAGCTGTTTTTT. The chain joins TRBV19 to TRBJ2-2; 8 bases are a match to TRBD2. The CDR3 extends over 15 amino acids. J lost 7 bases, V lost 7 bases, and 11 bases had no gene match. CDR1 is LNHDA and CDR2 is SQIVND in the germline V gene (reference sequence).

This chain joins TRBV5-8 and TRBJ1-1; D not resolved. CDR1 and CDR2 from the germline V gene are SGHTS and YDEGEE. Between the trimmed V and J ends, which lost 2 bases and 1 base, there was a span of 6 bases. The CDR3 sequence is 13 residues long. The DNA of the CDR3 is TGTGCCAGCAGCTTCACCCCGAACACTGAAGCTTTCTTT. This translates into CASSFTPNTEAFF.

The chain employs TRBV6-5 and TRBJ2-2; 7 nucleotides line up with TRBD1. V was pared by 6 bases and J by 5 bases, with 3 bases of the junction left unmatched. The CDR3 sequence is 13 residues long. The germline CDR1 and CDR2 sequences are MNHEY and SVGAGI. The CDR3 DNA sequence: TGTGCCAGCAGGACAGGGAATACCGGGGAGCTGTTTTTT. This sequence encodes CASRTGNTGELFF.

This rearrangement joins TRBV19 to TRBJ2-6; D ambiguous. CDR3 size: 15 residues. Trimming took 1 base from V and 2 from J, leaving 6 bases between them. Germline loops: CDR1 LNHDA, CDR2 SQIVND (reference sequence). The CDR3 here is CASSIGPAGANVLTF. Here the CDR3 DNA reads TGTGCCAGTAGTATAGGTCCGGCTGGGGCCAACGTCCTGACTTTC.

This chain joins TRBV6-2 or TRBV6-3 and TRBJ2-1; maybe TRBD2 (6 bases). The length of the CDR3 is 16 residues. The germline V gene has CDR1 MNHEY and CDR2 SVGEGT. The V end lost 6 bases, the J end lost 3 bases, and 18 bases lay between the germline ends. The CDR3 DNA reads as TGTGCCAGCAGCGGAGATAGCGGAGGGGACTACAATGAGCAGTTCTTC. Translating it yields CASSGDSGGDYNEQFF.

V gene TRBV4-1 combines with J gene TRBJ2-2; 7 nucleotides align to TRBD1. The germline V gene has CDR1 MGHRA and CDR2 YSYEKL. This CDR3 is built from 18 residues. Losses at the gene ends were 0 bases for V and 8 bases for J; bases not matched to a gene: 15. CDR3 loop: CASSQEGVAGGILGELFF. DNA of the CDR3: TGCGCCAGCAGCCAAGAGGGGGTGGCAGGGGGAATTCTTGGGGAGCTGTTTTTT.